A single sample is the source of the 17 T cell receptor beta chains below, sequenced in a study of response to subunit inactivated influenza vaccine. TCRdb analysed the RT-PCR reads with MiXCR anew, one entry per CDR3 protein. The table records around 530,000 distinct CDR3 sequences, approximately 12% of them present only once. The sample in question was PBMCs from blood, obtained on the day of vaccination. Source of these receptors: a man in his fifties or sixties who received an inactivated influenza vaccine.

This clonotype was seen many times. The genes are TRBV20-1 and TRBJ1-6; TRBD1 might be the D (6 bases). The ends were cut back, 6 bases at V and 7 bases at J, with 13 bases in the middle. The CDR3 totals 13 residues. Looked up from germline, CDR1 is DFQATT and CDR2 is SNEGSKA (reference sequence). The CDR3 DNA follows: TGCAGTGCAAACCGGGACATCAATTCACCCCTCCACTTT. It specifies CSANRDINSPLHF.

The sample holds a few counts of this clonotype. V gene TRBV12-3 or TRBV12-4 combines with J gene TRBJ2-6; 10 nucleotides line up with TRBD1. The V segment lost 6 bases and the J segment 0 bases; nucleotides outside the gene matches: 2. The CDR3 covers 16 residues. The CDR3 nucleotides are TGTGCCAGCAGGGGACAGGGGAGCTCTGGGGCCAACGTCCTGACTTTC. Protein sequence: CASRGQGSSGANVLTF.

In its sample, this clonotype was seen many times. The V and J genes are TRBV28 and TRBJ2-7; D is uncertain. V lost 6 bases, J lost 3 bases, and 15 bases lay in between. This CDR3 comprises 14 residues. CDR1 and CDR2 (germline): MDHEN, SYDVKM. DNA of the CDR3: TGTGCCAGCAGGCTGAGAACAAGGAGCTACGAGCAGTACTTC. Translating it yields CASRLRTRSYEQYF.

There are many counts of this clonotype. The V and J genes are TRBV20-1 and TRBJ2-7; D tentatively fits TRBD1 or TRBD2 (5 bases each). The CDR3 is made up of 13 amino acids. The V end was cut by 5 bases, the J end by 3 bases, with 14 bases between. CDR1 is DFQATT and CDR2 is SNEGSKA in the germline V gene (reference sequence). This chain's CDR3 is CSASGTLDYEQYF. CDR3 nucleotides: TGCAGTGCTTCCGGGACCCTCGACTACGAGCAGTACTTC.

This clonotype turned up a few times. The chain carries TRBV7-9 and TRBJ1-1; no clear D gene. The CDR3 extends over 15 amino acids. Between the trimmed V and J ends, which lost 5 bases and 1 base, there was a span of 14 bases. Germline values: CDR1 SEHNR, CDR2 FQNEAQ (reference sequence). CDR3 amino acids: CASSPSGRGNTEAFF. The CDR3 bases are TGTGCCAGCAGCCCGAGTGGAAGAGGGAACACTGAAGCTTTCTTT. The full variable domain, with the rest looked up from reference TRBV7-9 and TRBJ1-1, is DTGVSQNPRHKITKRGQNVTFRCDPISEHNRLYWYRQTLGQGPEFLTYFQNEAQLEKSRLLSDRFSAERPKGSFSTLEIQRTEQGDSAMYLCASSPSGRGNTEAFFGQGTRLTVV.

Only a few counts were recorded for this clonotype. V gene TRBV29-1 combines with J gene TRBJ2-2; 8 bases agree with TRBD1. CDR3 length: 15 residues. Losses at the gene ends were 3 bases for V and 4 bases for J; bases not matched to a gene: 7. Germline lookup yields CDR1 SQVTM and CDR2 ANQGSEA. The CDR3 DNA reads TGCAGCGTTGAGATCTGGGACAGGCGCACCGGGGAGCTGTTTTTT. As protein: CSVEIWDRRTGELFF.

This chain joins TRBV6-2 or TRBV6-3 and TRBJ1-2, with unresolved D. The V gene's germline CDR1 is MNHEY and CDR2 SVGEGT. Between the trimmed V and J ends, which lost 2 bases and 3 bases, there was a span of 10 bases. The CDR3 consists of 14 residues. CDR3 protein: CASSYLNDYYGYTF. CDR3 DNA: TGTGCCAGCAGTTACCTAAATGACTACTATGGCTACACCTTC.

Only a few counts were recorded for this clonotype. V gene TRBV5-1 combines with J gene TRBJ2-1; D not resolved. This CDR3 has 14 amino acids. CDR1 and CDR2 (germline): SGHRS, YFSETQ. Trimming took off 1 base at V and 8 bases at J, with 13 bases between the two ends. CDR3 DNA: TGCGCCAGCAGCTTGAGGGCCCGCCGGTATGAGCAGTTCTTC. It codes for CASSLRARRYEQFF.

This clonotype was detected only a few times. The genes are TRBV15 and TRBJ2-7, with D possibly TRBD1 on 5 matching bases. The V gene lost 0 bases and the J gene lost 2 bases, with 11 bases spanning the gap. The CDR3 consists of 15 residues. CDR1 is LNHNV, CDR2 YYDKDF, per germline (reference sequence). The CDR3 spells CATSRDSQGPYEQYF. As DNA, the CDR3 is TGTGCCACCAGCAGAGACAGCCAGGGTCCCTACGAGCAGTACTTC. Looking up the rest from reference TRBV15 and TRBJ2-7 gives the full variable domain: DAMVIQNPRYQVTQFGKPVTLSCSQTLNHNVMYWYQQKSSQAPKLLFHYYDKDFNNEADTPDNFQSRRPNTSFCFLDIRSPGLGDTAMYLCATSRDSQGPYEQYFGPGTRLTVT.

The chain joins TRBV11-1 to TRBJ2-1; 8 nucleotides agree with TRBD2. Looked up from germline, CDR1 is SGHAT and CDR2 is FQDESV (reference sequence). This CDR3 region has 15 residues. Trimming at V came to 0 bases and at J to 8 bases, leaving 6 bases not matched to a gene. The CDR3 loop reads CASSLARGRLDEQFF. CDR3 DNA: TGTGCCAGCAGCTTAGCTCGCGGGAGGCTCGATGAGCAGTTCTTC.

This clonotype was found a few times. This rearrangement joins TRBV27 to TRBJ1-6; 7 nucleotides align to TRBD1. V lost 6 bases to trimming and J lost 5 bases; unmatched junction nucleotides: 7. The CDR3 contains 15 residues. The germline CDR1 and CDR2 sequences are MNHEY and SMNVEV (reference sequence). CDR3 coding DNA: TGTGCCAGCAGGCGAGCGGGACAGAATAATTCACCCCTCCACTTT. The encoded protein is CASRRAGQNNSPLHF.

The CDR3 loop is CASSQEPGATNEKLFF. For the CDR3, the DNA is TGCGCCAGCAGCCAAGAACCGGGAGCAACTAATGAAAAACTGTTTTTT. The gene calls are TRBV4-1 and TRBJ1-4, with D unresolved. This CDR3 comprises 16 residues. The germline V and J ends were trimmed by 0 bases and 0 bases, with 8 bases remaining between them. From germline, CDR1 is MGHRA and CDR2 YSYEKL.

This clonotype was picked up a small number of times. The rearrangement uses TRBV10-2 and TRBJ2-2, with 8 bases that match TRBD1. Trimming removed 7 bases from V and 1 base from J; junction bases left unmatched: 5. The CDR3 covers 15 residues. The germline V gene encodes CDR1 WSHSY and CDR2 SAAADI. The CDR3 reads CASITGTGNTGELFF. In DNA form, the CDR3 reads TGCGCCAGCATCACCGGGACAGGGAACACCGGGGAGCTGTTTTTT.

The chain couples TRBV20-1 to TRBJ1-1, with 8 bases fitting TRBD1. The length of the CDR3 is 13 residues. CDR1 DFQATT and CDR2 SNEGSKA come from the germline V gene (reference sequence). Trimming cost V 3 bases and J 11 bases; bases outside gene matches: 11. The CDR3 coding sequence is TGCAGTGCTAGGGGGACAGGACACTCGGCGGCTTTCTTT. This encodes CSARGTGHSAAFF.

This chain connects TRBV20-1 to TRBJ2-7; maybe TRBD2 (6 bases). The CDR3 has 15 amino acids. In germline, CDR1 is DFQATT, CDR2 SNEGSKA (reference sequence). V was clipped by 3 bases and J by 2 bases, with 17 bases between them. CDR3 sequence (DNA): TGCAGTGCTAGGGGGACGGGGGTGCGCCCCTACGAGCAGTACTTC. This gives the protein CSARGTGVRPYEQYF.

This rearrangement joins TRBV4-2 to TRBJ2-7; D possibly corresponds to TRBD2 (7 bases). V was trimmed by 0 bases and J by 4 bases, leaving 16 bases between them. Germline CDR1 LGHNA, CDR2 YNFKEQ. The CDR3 length is 16 residues. CDR3 amino acids: CASSQERGLADYEQYF. For the CDR3, the DNA is TGTGCCAGCAGCCAAGAGCGGGGGCTAGCGGATTACGAGCAGTACTTC.

This chain uses TRBV28 with TRBJ2-2; 12 bases agree with TRBD2. CDR1 and CDR2 (germline): MDHEN, SYDVKM. This CDR3 contains 20 residues. V shed 3 bases and J 2 bases; nucleotides not matched to a gene: 13. For the CDR3, the DNA is TGTGCCAGCAGTTTCAGACTAGCGGGGGCCGGGGGTTTAAACACCGGGGAGCTGTTTTTT. Amino acids: CASSFRLAGAGGLNTGELFF.